These 3 T cell receptor beta chains originate from one sample sequenced in a study of graft-versus-host responses after intestinal transplantation (dated by TCRdb to about 2021). Sample time point, as interpreted from the label and publication: cells obtained before transplantation from donor or recipient. Receptor amplification or capture employed the immunoSEQ multiplex PCR assay. Sourced from immuneACCESS, this table was stored by TCRdb with only in-frame sequences that have V and J called. A share of the clones is absent; for the studies checked, an unresolved V gene accounts for under half, and the remainder has no known explanation. The sample profile shows under 140,000 clones; 93% of them were found once. Jointly, the top ten make up roughly 0.5% of the sample. Their recognized antigens are unknown. The sample was unstimulated CD8+ T cells sorted from spleen or lymph node cells, taken before intestinal transplant. These TCRs come from a human donor who received an intestinal transplant.

The chain employs TRBV28 and TRBJ2-7, with D uncertain. This CDR3 contains 15 residues. Trimming stripped 4 bases from V and 3 bases from J, with 16 bases between. CDR1 is MDHEN and CDR2 is SYDVKM in the germline V gene. This chain's CDR3 is CASSYLVGRNYEQYF. CDR3 coding DNA: TGTGCCAGCAGTTATTTGGTAGGCAGAAACTACGAGCAGTACTTC.

V is TRBV28 and J is TRBJ2-6, with 9 bases aligning to TRBD2. With 11 bases clipped from V and 2 bases from J, the junction kept 16 bases outside the gene matches. The germline V gene encodes CDR1 MDHEN and CDR2 SYDVKM. The CDR3 is 18 residues long. The DNA for the CDR3 is TGTGCCGGCCTAGCGGGGAGTTTAACCTCTCCTGGGGCCAACGTCCTGACTTTC. It translates to CAGLAGSLTSPGANVLTF.

The chain carries TRBV5-6 and TRBJ1-3; D call uncertain. The V end lost 0 bases, the J end lost 8 bases, and 12 bases lay between the germline ends. The CDR3 runs to 14 residues. Germline values: CDR1 SGHDT, CDR2 YYEEEE. The CDR3 DNA reads as TGTGCCAGCAGCTTGGTTGGGCTTGGGGACACCATATATTTT. This encodes CASSLVGLGDTIYF.